The 27 T cell receptor beta chains below all came from one sample that was sequenced in a study of blood T cells in healthy people across ages. With a J-beta primer mix and a sample-barcoded 5' primer, a second PCR ran roughly 6 to 11 cycles. TCRdb redid the calling of the 5' RACE reads with MiXCR, one entry per CDR3 protein. The sample has fewer than 800,000 distinct CDR3 sequences; roughly 32% are singletons. The sample comprised blood. These receptors came from a woman aged 80 or older in good health.

The sample holds many counts of this clonotype. The V call is TRBV6-5, the J call TRBJ2-1, with 8 bases identical to TRBD1. The CDR3 sequence is 13 residues long. From germline, CDR1 is MNHEY and CDR2 SVGAGI. The V segment lost 8 bases and the J segment 7 bases; nucleotides outside the gene matches: 7. The CDR3 loop reads CASGWTGRNEQFF. CDR3 DNA: TGTGCCAGCGGCTGGACAGGGCGGAATGAGCAGTTCTTC.

Comments on this clonotype: It may be a read error: a sequence one base away is much more abundant. The CDR3 loop reads CASSVEGGDEQYF. The CDR3 DNA reads TGTGCCAGCAGCGTGGAAGGGGGCGACGAGCAGTACTTC. V gene TRBV9 combines with J gene TRBJ2-4, with 7 bases identical to TRBD1. The J call may be incorrect, as the DNA end agrees better with TRBJ2-7. Germline lookup yields CDR1 SGDLS and CDR2 YYNGEE. CDR3 length: 13 residues.

This clonotype has a count of ten or more. V usage is TRBV27 and J usage is TRBJ2-7, with D possibly being TRBD1 or TRBD2 (5 bases each). The CDR3 sequence is 16 residues long. Trimming took 6 bases from V and 4 from J, leaving 22 bases between them. Germline V gives CDR1 MNHEY, CDR2 SMNVEV (reference sequence). The CDR3 spells CASSVIGGSQGYEQYF. The DNA of the CDR3 is TGTGCCAGCAGCGTTATTGGCGGGTCTCAGGGATACGAGCAGTACTTC.

V usage is TRBV20-1 and J usage is TRBJ1-1; no clear D. The germline gives CDR1 DFQATT, CDR2 SNEGSKA (reference sequence). The V gene lost 5 bases and the J gene lost 5 bases, with 21 bases spanning the gap. The CDR3 is 15 amino acids. In DNA, the CDR3 is TGCAGTGCTGACACGGAGGGCTCTCGGTGGACTGAAGCTTTCTTT. Protein sequence: CSADTEGSRWTEAFF.

About this clonotype: Given a much more abundant clone one base away, this may be a read error. The CDR3 loop reads CASSRAVGSNEQYF. The DNA for the CDR3 is TGTGCCAGCAGCCGAGCCGTCGGATCCAATGAGCAGTACTTC. The chain uses TRBV6-4 and TRBJ2-1; D remains unclear. The J call may be in error: the DNA end matches TRBJ2-7 better. The CDR3 has 14 amino acids. Germline V lookup: CDR1 MRHNA, CDR2 SNTAGT.

This chain joins TRBV7-2 and TRBJ2-3; no firm D call. The germline V gene encodes CDR1 SGHTA and CDR2 FQGNSA. The V end was cut by 1 base, the J end by 2 bases, with 13 bases between. The CDR3 sequence is 16 residues long. The CDR3 nucleotides are TGTGCCAGCAGCTTAGTGGTTGGCGGTTTCACAGATACGCAGTATTTT. It is translated as CASSLVVGGFTDTQYF.

This clonotype was detected many times. This chain joins TRBV5-6 and TRBJ2-3; the D is unclear. Germline V gene sequence: CDR1 SGHDT, CDR2 YYEEEE. V gave up 2 bases and J gave up 10 bases, with 11 bases separating them. This CDR3 is built from 12 residues. CDR3 protein: CASSFHPDAQYF. The CDR3 DNA follows: TGTGCCAGCAGCTTCCACCCGGATGCGCAGTATTTT.

Here the CDR3 reads CADTRDRQDTQYF. DNA of the CDR3: TGTGCCGACACGAGGGACCGACAAGATACGCAGTATTTT. The chain recombines TRBV2 with TRBJ2-3, with D tentatively TRBD1 or TRBD2 (5 bases each). The V gene's germline CDR1 is SNHLY and CDR2 FYNNEI. The CDR3 runs 13 residues. Trimming shortened V by 11 bases and J by 5 bases, and 17 bases separated the two germline ends.

This chain joins TRBV7-2 and TRBJ1-2; perhaps TRBD1 as D (5 bases). The V gene's germline CDR1 is SGHTA and CDR2 FQGNSA. Trimming stripped 5 bases from V and 4 bases from J, with 17 bases between. The CDR3 contains 15 residues. The CDR3 coding sequence is TGTGCCAGCAGCCACACAGGTTCAGGAGCCTATGGCTACACCTTC. As protein: CASSHTGSGAYGYTF.

This clonotype was observed a few times. This sequence joins TRBV7-8 and TRBJ1-1; TRBD1 agrees at 7 bases. CDR1 and CDR2 (germline): SGHVS, FQNEAQ. Trimming took 5 bases from V and 3 from J; bases not matched to a gene: 9. The CDR3 loop spans 15 amino acids. The CDR3 DNA reads as TGTGCCAGCAGCGCAAGCAGGGGGGAGGACACTGAAGCTTTCTTT. Encoded protein: CASSASRGEDTEAFF. The full variable domain, its missing parts supplied by reference TRBV7-8 and TRBJ1-1, is GAGVSQSPRYKVAKRGQDVALRCDPISGHVSLFWYQQALGQGPEFLTYFQNEAQLDKSGLPSDRFFAERPEGSVSTLKIQRTQQEDSAVYLCASSASRGEDTEAFFGQGTRLTVV.

The gene calls are TRBV20-1 and TRBJ1-4; TRBD1 aligns across 8 bases. Germline assignment: CDR1 DFQATT and CDR2 SNEGSKA (reference sequence). This CDR3 comprises 13 residues. The trim removed 5 bases at V and 7 bases at J, leaving 6 bases unmatched. In DNA form, the CDR3 reads TGCAGTGCTCAGACAGGGGACGGTGAAAAACTGTTTTTT. Protein product: CSAQTGDGEKLFF.

This clonotype was seen more than once but under ten times. The J gene is TRBJ2-5, the V gene TRBV29-1; TRBD1 is a possible D gene (6 bases). CDR3 length: 11 amino acids. Germline CDR1 and CDR2: SQVTM and ANQGSEA. CDR3 sequence reads: CSGARGIWQYF. The CDR3 region has the DNA TGCAGTGGGGCCAGGGGTATTTGGCAGTACTTC.

This clonotype was seen a handful of times. The chain has TRBV18 and TRBJ1-5, with TRBD1 matching over 10 bases. Looked up from germline, CDR1 is KGHSH and CDR2 is LQKENI. The CDR3 length is 17 residues. The V gene end was trimmed by 8 bases and the J gene end by 0 bases; junction bases not matched to a gene: 10. The CDR3 DNA reads TGTGCCAGCGCACGGACAGGGGGTGATTATAGCAATCAGCCCCAGCATTTT. Its translation: CASARTGGDYSNQPQHF.

This clonotype was counted ten times or more. The chain recombines TRBV5-1 with TRBJ2-1; 8 bases are a match to TRBD2. With 0 bases clipped from V and 4 bases from J, the junction kept 6 bases outside the gene matches. CDR1 SGHRS and CDR2 YFSETQ come from the germline V gene. The CDR3 sequence is 16 residues long. The CDR3 here is CASSLGLSGTYNEQFF. CDR3 DNA: TGCGCCAGCAGCTTGGGGCTTAGCGGGACTTACAATGAGCAGTTCTTC.

There are many counts of this clonotype. As DNA, the CDR3 is TGTGCCAGCAGCTTAGTTACAAGGGGCTACAATCAGCCCCAGCATTTT. The encoded protein is CASSLVTRGYNQPQHF. The rearrangement uses TRBV7-2 and TRBJ1-5, with a tentative D call TRBD1 (5 bases). Germline-derived CDR1 and CDR2 are SGHTA and FQGNSA. The CDR3 sequence is 16 residues long. Deletions cut 1 base from V and 3 bases from J, with 13 bases between. Complete variable domain (other parts from reference TRBV7-2 and TRBJ1-5): GAGVSQSPSNKVTEKGKDVELRCDPISGHTALYWYRQSLGQGLEFLIYFQGNSAPDKSGLPSDRFSAERTGGSVSTLTIQRTQQEDSAVYLCASSLVTRGYNQPQHFGDGTRLSIL.

This clonotype was counted at least ten times. This chain connects TRBV20-1 to TRBJ1-5; no firm D call. With 1 base removed from V and 2 bases from J, the gap between germline ends came to 18 bases. This CDR3 is 17 amino acids long. Germline CDR1 reads DFQATT; CDR2 reads SNEGSKA (reference sequence). CDR3 sequence: CSARAPTEGMGNQPQHF. The CDR3 DNA follows: TGCAGTGCTAGAGCACCCACCGAGGGCATGGGCAATCAGCCCCAGCATTTT.

The CDR3 DNA reads as TGTGCCAGCAGACTGACAGGGAGTAACTATGGCTACACCTTC. It is translated as CASRLTGSNYGYTF. The chain is built from TRBV27 and TRBJ1-2; TRBD1 aligns across 7 bases. CDR1 is MNHEY and CDR2 is SMNVEV in the germline V gene (reference sequence). The CDR3 spans 14 residues. V was pared by 6 bases and J by 1 base, with 5 bases of the junction left unmatched.

This clonotype was seen repeatedly, ten times or more. The rearrangement uses TRBV5-1 and TRBJ1-2; D gene uncertain. CDR1 is SGHRS, CDR2 YFSETQ, per germline. This CDR3 comprises 13 residues. The germline V and J ends were trimmed by 0 bases and 4 bases, with 7 bases remaining between them. The CDR3 spells CASSLEGAYGYTF. CDR3 nucleotide sequence: TGCGCCAGCAGCTTGGAGGGAGCCTATGGCTACACCTTC.

The genes are TRBV5-1 and TRBJ2-5, with D tentatively TRBD2 (5 bases). CDR3 size: 15 residues. The V and J ends lost 5 bases and 2 bases respectively, with 16 bases between them. From germline, CDR1 is SGHRS and CDR2 YFSETQ. The CDR3 is CASRPVGVRQETQYF. The CDR3 region has the DNA TGCGCCAGCAGACCCGTCGGGGTGAGGCAAGAGACCCAGTACTTC.

This clonotype was counted once. The rearrangement uses TRBV30 and TRBJ2-3; a possible D gene is TRBD1 (6 bases). CDR3 length equals 15 residues. Germline values: CDR1 GTSNPN, CDR2 SVGIG (reference sequence). Between the trimmed V and J ends, which lost 4 bases and 7 bases, there was a span of 21 bases. CDR3 in amino acids: CAWKGHPLRAHTQYF. In DNA form, the CDR3 reads TGTGCCTGGAAGGGACACCCATTACGGGCCCATACGCAGTATTTT.

This clonotype was seen repeatedly, ten times or more. The chain links TRBV6-1 to TRBJ2-7, with D unresolved. Trimming stripped 5 bases from V and 3 bases from J, with 14 bases between. The CDR3 has 14 amino acids. Looked up from germline, CDR1 is MNHNS and CDR2 is SASEGT. CDR3 region: CASSPTLFFYEQYF. DNA for the CDR3: TGTGCCAGCAGTCCAACCCTGTTTTTCTACGAGCAGTACTTC.

This clonotype has ten or more counts. The V and J genes are TRBV29-1 and TRBJ1-2; tentatively, D is TRBD1 (5 bases). Germline-derived CDR1 and CDR2 are SQVTM and ANQGSEA. The CDR3 contains 13 residues. Trimming removed 7 bases at V and 8 bases at J, with 20 bases between. In nucleotides, the CDR3 is TGCAGCGCCGGGGCCGGGTCTGGGGAAGGCTACACCTTC. It yields the protein CSAGAGSGEGYTF.

Comment on this clonotype: A much bigger clone sits one base away, suggesting this may be a read error. J is TRBJ1-4 and V is TRBV5-8; 8 bases agree with TRBD1. V shed 3 bases and J 8 bases; nucleotides not matched to a gene: 6. The CDR3 is made up of 14 amino acids. CDR1 is SGHTS, CDR2 YDEGEE, per germline. The CDR3 loop is CASSWTGLEEKLFF. The CDR3, as DNA: TGTGCCAGCAGCTGGACAGGGTTGGAAGAAAAACTGTTTTTT.

This clonotype was counted only a few times. This rearrangement joins TRBV18 to TRBJ1-1, with TRBD1 matching over 7 bases. Germline CDR1 KGHSH, CDR2 LQKENI. The V and J ends lost 3 bases and 5 bases, in that order; junction bases with no gene match: 3. CDR3 length: 13 amino acids. CDR3 in amino acids: CASSPDRTTEAFF. The CDR3 region has the DNA TGTGCCAGCTCACCGGACAGGACGACTGAAGCTTTCTTT.

This clonotype was seen ten or more times. The chain joins TRBV11-2 to TRBJ2-7, with TRBD1 matching 8 bases. CDR3 length equals 13 residues. Germline V lookup: CDR1 SGHAT, CDR2 FQNNGV. With V trimmed by 4 bases and J by 6 bases, 5 bases remained unmatched. CDR3 loop: CASSSYTGGEQYF. The CDR3 DNA reads as TGTGCCAGCAGCTCTTATACAGGGGGCGAGCAGTACTTC.

Many counts were recorded for this clonotype. This sequence joins TRBV7-3 and TRBJ1-2; TRBD1 matches at 9 bases. CDR3 size: 16 residues. Germline V gives CDR1 SGHTA, CDR2 FQGTGA. V lost 2 bases to trimming and J lost 4 bases; unmatched junction nucleotides: 8. The CDR3 region is CASSLFGTGGIYGYTF. CDR3 bases: TGTGCCAGCAGCTTATTTGGAACAGGGGGCATCTATGGCTACACCTTC.

The chain combines TRBV5-1 with TRBJ2-5; 11 bases align to TRBD2. CDR1 is SGHRS and CDR2 is YFSETQ in the germline V gene. The CDR3 sequence is 14 residues long. V was pared by 5 bases and J by 6 bases, with 6 bases of the junction left unmatched. CDR3 nucleotide sequence: TGCGCCAGCAGTTTTAGCGGGAGGGGCCAGACCCAGTACTTC. Its translation: CASSFSGRGQTQYF.